This TCR beta chain appears in the sequencing data of a study of cytomegalovirus exposure and HLA in healthy donors. On the study more broadly: A later analysis reported the same platform for the approximately 110 validation repertoires and the roughly 700 first-cohort repertoires.

There are 12 residues in the CDR3. Germline V gene sequence: CDR1 SGDLS, CDR2 YYNGEE. J lost 10 bases, V lost 0 bases, and 1 base had no gene match. Repertoires were generated with immunoSEQ multiplex PCR, while TCRdb's copy carries only in-frame clones and drops some. The sample yields a few hundred thousand clones, 70% to 90% seen once. Whole-study results and caveats: 164 TCR beta chains were listed as cytomegalovirus-associated.

Notes on this clone: What it binds is unknown.

The V and J genes are TRBV9 and TRBJ1-3, with 7 bases matching TRBD1. The origin of this receptor is a young woman in good health and CMV-seronegative. The sequenced material came from PBMCs. DNA of the CDR3: TGTGCCAGCAGCGTAGGACAGGGAACCATATATTTT. This gives the protein CASSVGQGTIYF. Full variable domain (rest looked up from reference TRBV9 and TRBJ1-3): DSGVTQTPKHLITATGQRVTLRCSPRSGDLSVYWYQQSLDQGLQFLIQYYNGEERAKGNILERFSAQQFPDLHSELNLSSLELGDSALYFCASSVGQGTIYFGEGSWLTVV.